The following is a T cell receptor (beta chain) sequence with its context. The antigen remains undetermined. From alopecia areata patients, lesional scalp punch biopsies and peripheral blood were collected. This sample is part of a study of CD8+ T cells in alopecia areata. Study details: Patients took tofacitinib for 6 to 18 months, followed by 6 drug-free months. Study results and limitations: Possibly as an HLA-related effect, TCR sharing across patients appeared less clear than in mice. Lesional scalp, notably in alopecia totalis/universalis, had clonality above that of normal scalp.

Investigators isolated RNA and reverse transcribed it into cDNA to act as the sequencing template. The method was immunoSEQ multiplex PCR; TCRdb's version includes in-frame clones alone and lacks a portion of them. This table has 5,900 or so clones, roughly three fifths appearing once. This receptor was identified in a human donor with alopecia areata. The sample taken for sequencing was skin.

The CDR3 nucleotides are TGCGCCAGCAGCGGGCCCTTCGCCTACGAGCAGTACTTC. It encodes CASSGPFAYEQYF. The chain couples TRBV5-1 to TRBJ2-7, with D unclear. V was clipped by 4 bases and J by 2 bases, with 10 bases between them. The CDR3 contains 13 residues. The germline V gene encodes CDR1 SGHRS and CDR2 YFSETQ.